This entry lists 2 T cell receptor beta chains sequenced from one sample in a study of T cell repertoires in cytomegalovirus infection (dated by TCRdb to about 2019). These reads were obtained on an Illumina HiSeq 1500. TCRdb applied fastp at Q25 and MiXCR to the public reads, then kept only in-frame beta chains. Every entry covers one CDR3 protein and lists the most common genes and DNA from its rows. Present in this sample are around 800,000 distinct CDR3 sequences, around a third of which were seen just once. The top ten clonotypes cover about an eighth of the sample. Explained via the paper, the treatment or condition label denotes: in vitro stimulation with specific CMV peptide epitopes to enrich CMV-specific T cells. Their specific antigens are unknown. The starting material was cultured CD8+ T cells from PBMCs, obtained from culture after CMV antigen stimulation. The receptor source for this set is a human donor in good health (CMV status not recorded). Some clones in this sample may be carry-over from other donors' samples.

The rearrangement uses TRBV12-3 or TRBV12-4 and TRBJ2-5; D uncertain. The CDR3 runs to 15 residues. With 4 bases removed from V and 1 base from J, the gap between germline ends came to 13 bases. As DNA, the CDR3 is TGTGCCAGCAGTTATTTGCAAAGCGCCCAAGAGACCCAGTACTTC. This encodes CASSYLQSAQETQYF.

The rearrangement uses TRBV11-1 and TRBJ1-1, with 7 bases identical to TRBD1. Germline V gene sequence: CDR1 SGHAT, CDR2 FQDESV (reference sequence). The CDR3 has 16 residues. Trimming cost V 3 bases and J 2 bases; bases outside gene matches: 9. The CDR3 here is CASSFRFRDSNTEAFF. In DNA form, the CDR3 reads TGTGCCAGCAGCTTTAGGTTCCGGGACAGTAACACTGAAGCTTTCTTT.